This T cell receptor (beta chain) comes out of a study of vaccination effects on CD4 cells after COVID-19. On this clone itself: The antigen is undetermined.

Deletions cut 0 bases from V and 2 bases from J, with 9 bases between. The germline V gene has CDR1 SGDLS and CDR2 YYNGEE. The CDR3 length is 14 residues. Generated by immunoSEQ multiplex PCR, the TCRdb table keeps only in-frame clones and is missing some. Seen here are some 50,000 clones, around 74% observed once, and the top ten hold more than 6.5%. With 9 to 11 days of culture completed, CD4+ T cells were isolated. V gene TRBV9 combines with J gene TRBJ2-7; TRBD2 is a possible D gene (6 bases). This TCR was sampled from a human donor who had a prior SARS-CoV-2 infection. The material was CD4+ T cells from PBMCs cultured without peptide, obtained before COVID-19 vaccination. The CDR3 DNA reads TGTGCCAGCAGCGTAGATAGCGGAACCTACGAGCAGTACTTC. It encodes CASSVDSGTYEQYF.